This T cell receptor beta chain was identified in a study of cytomegalovirus exposure and HLA in healthy donors. Looking at the study overall: In terms of ancestry, the Caucasian-associated cluster contained 75% to 85% of the roughly 400 genotyped donors.

Study-level points and caveats: Most TCR sequences proved rare, with some public TCRs found in many donors. Productive rates of about 87% or about 30% were seen for most TCR beta V segments in an earlier analysis.

To note about this clone: Its antigen is unidentified.

Researchers ran the PCR with 60 Vbeta and 13 Jbeta primers. Profiled with immunoSEQ multiplex PCR; TCRdb holds only in-frame clones, not every one. The sample holds under 200,000 clones. With 7 bases removed from V and 4 bases from J, the gap between germline ends came to 13 bases. This CDR3 spans 13 amino acids. Germline CDR1 and CDR2: SGHRS and YFSETQ. The receptor's source is a man in his thirties or forties in good health and CMV-seronegative. V is TRBV5-1 and J is TRBJ2-3; no definite D call. The sample was PBMCs. Here the CDR3 DNA reads TGCGCCAGCGGATATGCGGAACCAGATACGCAGTATTTT. It encodes CASGYAEPDTQYF.